Detailed here is one TCR beta chain. Its antigen is not identified. The data originate from a study of vaccination and CD4 T cells after COVID-19. Study background: Every participant had a vaccine, which was either BNT162b2 or mRNA-1273, given in two doses. The authors exposed cells to overlapping spike peptides derived from SARS-CoV-2, HCoV-NL63, HCoV-OC43 and HCoV-229E.

Sequencing of cultured CD4+ T cell DNA used the Oncomine TCR Beta short-read assay. Investigators obtained genomic DNA by extraction from cultured CD4+ T cells. TCRdb re-derived calls from the PCR reads in MiXCR, one entry per CDR3 protein. The sample shows under 8,000 distinct CDR3 sequences, 32% of them seen only once. Treatment noted: roughly 10-day PBMC culture with coronavirus spike peptide pools or control peptides (ViraFEST assay). Pre-COVID-19 pandemic sampling (2011-2018) yielded the unexposed donor's CD4+ T cells. CDR1 KGHDR and CDR2 SFDVKD come from the germline V gene. V lost 3 bases and J lost 7, with 17 bases in between. The CDR3 runs to 15 residues.

The gene calls are TRBV24-1 and TRBJ1-2, with a possible D match to TRBD1 (6 bases). Material: CD4+ T cells from blood, cultured in vitro. This TCR derives from a human donor in good health. CDR3 sequence: CATSDGSHRAGGYTF. The CDR3 DNA follows: TGTGCCACCAGTGATGGGTCCCACAGGGCTGGTGGCTACACCTTC.